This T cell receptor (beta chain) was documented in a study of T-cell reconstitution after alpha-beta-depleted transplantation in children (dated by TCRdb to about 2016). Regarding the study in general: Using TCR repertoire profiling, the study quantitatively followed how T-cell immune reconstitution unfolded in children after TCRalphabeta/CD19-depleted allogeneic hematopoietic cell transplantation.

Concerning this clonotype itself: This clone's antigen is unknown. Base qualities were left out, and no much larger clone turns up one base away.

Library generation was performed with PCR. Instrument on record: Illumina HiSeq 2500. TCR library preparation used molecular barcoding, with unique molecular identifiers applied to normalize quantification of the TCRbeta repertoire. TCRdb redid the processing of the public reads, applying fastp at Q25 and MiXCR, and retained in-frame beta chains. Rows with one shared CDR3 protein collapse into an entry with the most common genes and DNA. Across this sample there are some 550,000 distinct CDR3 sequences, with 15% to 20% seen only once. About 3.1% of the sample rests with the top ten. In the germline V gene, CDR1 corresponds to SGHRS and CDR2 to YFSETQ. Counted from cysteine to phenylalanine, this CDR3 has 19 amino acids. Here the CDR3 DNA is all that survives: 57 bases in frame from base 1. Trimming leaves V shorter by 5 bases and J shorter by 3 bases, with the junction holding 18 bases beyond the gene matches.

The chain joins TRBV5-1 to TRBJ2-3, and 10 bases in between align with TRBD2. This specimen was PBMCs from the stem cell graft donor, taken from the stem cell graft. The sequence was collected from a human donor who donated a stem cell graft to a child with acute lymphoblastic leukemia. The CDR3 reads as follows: CASSSLSAGGPSGTDTQYF. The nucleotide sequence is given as TGCGCCAGCAGTTCCCTCTCAGCGGGAGGGCCTAGTGGAACAGATACGCAGTATTTT.